The 23 T cell receptor beta chains in this list originate from one sample, sequenced in a study of T-cell reconstitution after alpha-beta-depleted transplantation in children (dated by TCRdb to between 2015 and 2016). The library came from PCR. Sequencing took place on an Illumina HiSeq 2500. To normalize quantification of the TCRbeta repertoire, the TCR libraries were built with molecular barcoding that relied on unique molecular identifiers. TCRdb passed the public sequencing reads through fastp at Q25 and MiXCR, retaining productive beta sequences. Each CDR3 protein appears once, grouped with its most common genes and DNA. The sample table lists some 600,000 distinct CDR3 sequences, 10% to 15% of them with a count of one. About 2.2% of the sample goes to the ten largest clones. Explained via the paper, the treatment or condition label denotes: allogeneic hematopoietic cell transplantation with graft depleted of TCRalphabeta T cells and CD19 B cells.

Specimen: PBMCs, mostly from graft donor cells, collected 360 days after TCRalphabeta/CD19-depleted stem cell transplant. These TCRs come from a male patient between 5 and 17 years old who had a stem cell transplant for acute myeloid leukemia, so the T cells may come from the graft donor.

This clonotype was observed a few times. The CDR3 DNA reads TGTGCCATCAGCGACAGGGCGACTGGCTACGAGCAGTACTTC. This encodes CAISDRATGYEQYF. The chain has TRBV10-3 and TRBJ2-7; 7 nucleotides align to TRBD1. Germline assignment: CDR1 ENHRY and CDR2 SYGVKD. The CDR3 sequence is 14 residues long. V was clipped by 6 bases and J by 3 bases; unmatched bases: 8.

This clonotype was counted only a few times. The V gene is TRBV29-1, the J gene TRBJ2-3, with D tentatively TRBD2 (5 bases). Between the trimmed V and J ends, which lost 6 bases and 7 bases, there was a span of 17 bases. Germline V CDR1 and CDR2: SQVTM, ANQGSEA. This CDR3 spans 13 amino acids. The DNA for the CDR3 is TGCAGCGTCGCCGGCCCCCTAGCTCATACGCAGTATTTT. Its protein product is CSVAGPLAHTQYF.

V gene TRBV4-3 combines with J gene TRBJ2-6; 7 bases line up with TRBD1. CDR1 and CDR2 from the germline V gene are LGHNA and YSLEER. J lost 8 bases, V lost 5 bases, and 9 bases had no gene match. This CDR3 comprises 15 residues. DNA for the CDR3: TGCGCCAGCAGCGACCCGACAGGGACCACCAACGTCCTGACTTTC. Translating gives CASSDPTGTTNVLTF.

This clonotype was observed a few times. The chain is built from TRBV27 and TRBJ2-3, with 8 bases that match TRBD2. This CDR3 spans 14 amino acids. Germline V lookup: CDR1 MNHEY, CDR2 SMNVEV (reference sequence). V was clipped by 8 bases and J by 2 bases; unmatched bases: 6. CDR3 bases: TGTGCCAGCGGAACTAGCGGCACCACAGATACGCAGTATTTT. This encodes CASGTSGTTDTQYF.

This clonotype has a count of ten or more. The chain couples TRBV6-5 to TRBJ2-2; the D gene is possibly TRBD2 (5 bases). From germline, CDR1 is MNHEY and CDR2 SVGAGI. The CDR3 runs to 19 residues. Trimming cost V 0 bases and J 0 bases, with 17 bases left between them. CDR3 sequence (DNA): TGTGCCAGCAGTTACTCTCCGTTGGCTGTAGCGACGAACACCGGGGAGCTGTTTTTT. It is translated as CASSYSPLAVATNTGELFF.

This clonotype has only a few counts. This rearrangement joins TRBV6-2 or TRBV6-3 to TRBJ2-1, with 10 bases identical to TRBD2. V lost 7 bases to trimming and J lost 7 bases; unmatched junction nucleotides: 13. Germline V gives CDR1 MNHEY, CDR2 SVGEGT. The CDR3 consists of 16 residues. The CDR3 DNA is TGTGCCAGCACTCAACCGGGACTAGCGACGGGGAATGAGCAGTTCTTC. Translating gives CASTQPGLATGNEQFF.

This clonotype was observed a handful of times. CDR3 residues: CSVDPGTGDEQYF. The CDR3 DNA reads TGCAGCGTAGACCCCGGGACAGGGGACGAGCAGTACTTC. This chain connects TRBV29-1 to TRBJ2-7; 10 bases agree with TRBD1. Unmatched junction bases numbered 7, after V lost 6 bases and J lost 5 bases. This CDR3 comprises 13 residues. Germline-derived CDR1 and CDR2 are SQVTM and ANQGSEA.

This clonotype was observed a few times. The V gene is TRBV30, the J gene TRBJ2-7; D might be TRBD1 (6 bases). The germline V gene encodes CDR1 GTSNPN and CDR2 SVGIG (reference sequence). The CDR3 has 13 residues. Trimming cost V 1 base and J 3 bases, with 10 bases left between them. CDR3 nucleotides: TGTGCCTGGAGTGAGGGACATCTCTACGAGCAGTACTTC. This gives the protein CAWSEGHLYEQYF.

This clonotype has a count of ten or more. The genes are TRBV6-5 and TRBJ2-1; the match to TRBD2 covers 10 bases. This CDR3 region has 14 residues. The V gene end was trimmed by 10 bases and the J gene end by 0 bases; junction bases not matched to a gene: 3. CDR1 MNHEY and CDR2 SVGAGI come from the germline V gene. CDR3 DNA: TGTGCCACCGAGCGGGAGGGCTCCTACAATGAGCAGTTCTTC. Translated, it gives CATEREGSYNEQFF.

Here the CDR3 reads CASSPRAESTNEKLFF. The CDR3, as DNA: TGTGCCAGCAGCCCCCGGGCGGAATCCACTAATGAAAAACTGTTTTTT. This chain joins TRBV7-9 and TRBJ1-4; no clear D. Per germline, CDR1 SEHNR and CDR2 FQNEAQ (reference sequence). V lost 5 bases and J lost 2, with 15 bases in between. The CDR3 loop spans 16 amino acids.

The chain uses TRBV11-2 and TRBJ2-5; D unclear. Germline lookup yields CDR1 SGHAT and CDR2 FQNNGV. V was pared by 2 bases and J by 3 bases, with 10 bases between. The CDR3 totals 14 residues. The CDR3 bases are TGTGCCAGCAGCTTACGTCTAGACGAAGAGACCCAGTACTTC. Its protein is CASSLRLDEETQYF.

The chain combines TRBV5-1 with TRBJ2-5; 14 bases are a match to TRBD2. V shed 8 bases and J 5 bases; nucleotides not matched to a gene: 11. Germline V CDR1 and CDR2: SGHRS, YFSETQ. The CDR3 length is 16 residues. The CDR3 coding sequence is TGCGCCAGTTCCCCGGGACTAGCGGGAGTTCGGGAGACCCAGTACTTC. Its protein is CASSPGLAGVRETQYF. The full variable domain, in which reference TRBV5-1 and TRBJ2-5 provide the parts outside the CDR3, is KAGVTQTPRYLIKTRGQQVTLSCSPISGHRSVSWYQQTPGQGLQFLFEYFSETQRNKGNFPGRFSGRQFSNSRSEMNVSTLELGDSALYLCASSPGLAGVRETQYFGPGTRLLVL.

This clonotype occurred a few times. This rearrangement joins TRBV29-1 to TRBJ2-7, with D unresolved. The CDR3 runs 14 residues. Germline V gene data show CDR1 as SQVTM and CDR2 as ANQGSEA. The ends were cut back, 4 bases at V and 3 bases at J, with 16 bases in the middle. This CDR3 is CSVGRQFKDYEQYF. Written as DNA, the CDR3 is TGCAGCGTTGGAAGGCAGTTCAAGGACTACGAGCAGTACTTC.

The chain is built from TRBV29-1 and TRBJ2-7, with TRBD1 matching over 8 bases. Looked up from germline, CDR1 is SQVTM and CDR2 is ANQGSEA. V shed 4 bases and J 4 bases; nucleotides not matched to a gene: 9. The CDR3 is 14 residues long. The CDR3 DNA follows: TGCAGCGTTGGTCCCGGGACAGGAGGATACGAGCAGTACTTC. As protein: CSVGPGTGGYEQYF.

The chain has TRBV4-3 and TRBJ2-2, with TRBD2 matching 13 bases. The germline gives CDR1 LGHNA, CDR2 YSLEER. The CDR3 runs to 17 residues. With 4 bases clipped from V and 0 bases from J, the junction kept 2 bases outside the gene matches. CDR3 region: CASSRTSGSSNTGELFF. The CDR3 bases are TGCGCCAGCAGCCGGACTAGCGGGAGTTCGAACACCGGGGAGCTGTTTTTT.

This clonotype was found a few times. The genes are TRBV20-1 and TRBJ2-5; D not certain. Per the germline V gene, CDR1 is DFQATT and CDR2 is SNEGSKA (reference sequence). V lost 5 bases and J lost 2, with 9 bases in between. The CDR3 totals 12 residues. The CDR3 nucleotides are TGCAGTGCTTCGACACTACAAGAGACCCAGTACTTC. Protein sequence: CSASTLQETQYF.

This clonotype was found many times. The V call is TRBV28, the J call TRBJ2-7; D may be TRBD2 (6 bases). Germline V gene data show CDR1 as MDHEN and CDR2 as SYDVKM. V lost 5 bases and J 5 bases, leaving 19 bases between the germline ends. CDR3 length equals 15 residues. CDR3 loop: CASSENWWGENEQYF. CDR3 bases: TGTGCCAGCAGTGAAAATTGGTGGGGGGAGAACGAGCAGTACTTC.

This clonotype was detected a few times. The genes are TRBV6-2 or TRBV6-3 and TRBJ2-1; D may correspond to TRBD1 or TRBD2 (6 bases each). This CDR3 comprises 17 residues. Germline CDR1 MNHEY, CDR2 SVGEGT. V shed 2 bases and J shed 2 bases, with 16 bases lying between them. The CDR3 DNA reads as TGTGCCAGCAGTTACCCACGGGGGCGGGACCCCTACAATGAGCAGTTCTTC. Residues: CASSYPRGRDPYNEQFF.

This clonotype was detected ten times or more. As DNA, the CDR3 is TGTGCCAGCACCCTAAGCAATCAGCCCCAGCATTTT. Translation: CASTLSNQPQHF. This sequence joins TRBV28 and TRBJ1-5; D gene unclear. The ends were cut back, 7 bases at V and 1 base at J, with 5 bases in the middle. The CDR3 sequence is 12 residues long. Germline V gene lookup returns CDR1 MDHEN and CDR2 SYDVKM.

This sequence joins TRBV6-2 or TRBV6-3 and TRBJ2-7; 9 positions match TRBD2. Germline V gives CDR1 MNHEY, CDR2 SVGEGT. V was pared by 6 bases and J by 9 bases, with 21 bases of the junction left unmatched. The CDR3 extends over 17 amino acids. The CDR3 nucleotides are TGTGCCAGCAGCGGAGGAGCGACGACTAGCGGCCTTTTTGGGCAGTACTTC. Its translation is CASSGGATTSGLFGQYF.

The chain joins TRBV5-1 to TRBJ2-7, with D tentatively TRBD2 (6 bases). V was trimmed by 0 bases and J by 4 bases, leaving 17 bases between them. The germline V gene encodes CDR1 SGHRS and CDR2 YFSETQ. This CDR3 is 16 amino acids long. CDR3 coding DNA: TGCGCCAGCAGCTTGGGTGGTGCGGGAAAGCTTTACGAGCAGTACTTC. Protein product: CASSLGGAGKLYEQYF.

This clonotype was counted only a few times. The chain couples TRBV4-3 to TRBJ2-1; 12 bases map to TRBD2. CDR3 size: 18 residues. With 3 bases clipped from V and 2 bases from J, the junction kept 8 bases outside the gene matches. Germline CDR1 and CDR2: LGHNA and YSLEER. CDR3 region: CASSHARTSGNPYNEQFF. In nucleotides, the CDR3 is TGCGCCAGCAGCCATGCACGGACTAGCGGGAATCCCTACAATGAGCAGTTCTTC.

This clonotype has more than one count but fewer than ten. The chain combines TRBV12-3 or TRBV12-4 with TRBJ1-4; D remains unclear. V was clipped by 4 bases and J by 4 bases, with 10 bases between them. The CDR3 sequence is 14 residues long. CDR3 in DNA: TGTGCCAGCAGTTACAGCGCAGTTAATGAAAAACTGTTTTTT. The encoded protein is CASSYSAVNEKLFF.